This T cell receptor (beta chain) was recovered during a study of T cell repertoires in cytomegalovirus infection. In the study overall: HLA-C-restricted CMV epitopes, recently identified, and well-studied HLA-B-restricted ones were used by the study. Both CMV infection and a matching HLA type were indicated by public TCR beta signatures.

Per the germline V gene, CDR1 is SGHTA and CDR2 is FQGNSA. V was pared by 5 bases and J by 5 bases, with 9 bases of the junction left unmatched. The CDR3 spans 14 residues. Whole-study results and caveats: Ex vivo responses were dominated by HLA-C-restricted CMV-specific TCR beta clonotypes. Carriers of CMV plus the relevant HLA were identified by cumulative public TCR beta family frequency.

TCRdb re-derived calls from the reads in MiXCR, one entry per CDR3 protein. The sample carries about 55,000 distinct CDR3 sequences, 20% recorded once. Turning to this clonotype: Its antigen is undetermined.

Sequenced material: CD8+ T cells from cultured PBMCs, taken from culture after CMV antigen stimulation. The sequence was collected from a human donor in good health (CMV status not recorded). Some clones in this sample may be carry-over from other donors' samples. The rearrangement links TRBV7-2 to TRBJ2-7; 7 bases match TRBD2. The CDR3 region is CASSPWRESHEQYF. The CDR3 region has the DNA TGTGCCAGCAGCCCGTGGCGGGAGTCTCACGAGCAGTACTTC.